The 29 T cell receptor beta chains below come from one sample, sequenced in a study of blood T cell repertoires in COVID-19. Clones were read by immunoSEQ multiplex PCR, and TCRdb kept only the in-frame ones, dropping some. The repertoire has some 130,000 clones, roughly nine tenths of them found once; the top ten carry 9.5% to 12%. Sequencing used peripheral blood. The receptors stem from a woman in her seventies with COVID-19, enrolled during active disease.

V is TRBV28 and J is TRBJ2-7; the D gene is possibly TRBD2 (6 bases). Germline V lookup: CDR1 MDHEN, CDR2 SYDVKM. CDR3 size: 12 residues. V lost 6 bases to trimming and J lost 4 bases, with 10 bases between them. The CDR3 DNA reads TGTGCCAGCAGCCTTGGGGGGTACGAGCAGTACTTC. Protein sequence: CASSLGGYEQYF.

This clone has ten or more counts. The V call is TRBV5-1, the J call TRBJ1-6, with TRBD1 identical over 9 bases. V was clipped by 0 bases and J by 9 bases; unmatched bases: 7. This CDR3 comprises 16 residues. CDR1 and CDR2 from the germline V gene are SGHRS and YFSETQ. The CDR3 is CASSLVGGQGVSPLHF. The CDR3 DNA is TGCGCCAGCAGCTTGGTGGGGGGACAGGGAGTTTCACCCCTCCACTTT.

This clone has just one count. The chain links TRBV6-2 or TRBV6-3 to TRBJ1-1; D ambiguous. Trimming pared 6 bases from V and 7 bases from J, leaving 12 bases between. The CDR3 covers 12 residues. Germline lookup yields CDR1 MNHEY and CDR2 SVGEGT. Written as DNA, the CDR3 is TGTGCCAGCAGCGATCGGTCGAATGAAGCTTTCTTT. Protein sequence: CASSDRSNEAFF.

V is TRBV5-1 and J is TRBJ1-2, with TRBD1 identical over 7 bases. CDR3 length equals 14 residues. The V gene's germline CDR1 is SGHRS and CDR2 YFSETQ. V dropped 3 bases and J dropped 5; count of bases not matched to a gene: 7. This CDR3 reads CASSSTGSGYGYTF. In DNA form, the CDR3 reads TGCGCCAGCAGCTCGACAGGGTCTGGGTATGGCTACACCTTC.

Comments on this clone: Other nucleotide sequences in the sample specify the same CDR3. The chain carries TRBV30 and TRBJ2-3, with D possibly TRBD2 on 6 matching bases. Germline loops: CDR1 GTSNPN, CDR2 SVGIG (reference sequence). The CDR3 runs 14 residues. The germline V and J ends were trimmed by 3 bases and 0 bases, with 10 bases remaining between them. The CDR3 nucleotides read TGTGCCTGGAGCCGGGGGACTAGCACAGATACGCAGTATTTT. Its translation: CAWSRGTSTDTQYF.

This chain joins TRBV27 and TRBJ2-2; D may be TRBD2 (5 bases). Germline V gene lookup returns CDR1 MNHEY and CDR2 SMNVEV (reference sequence). Trimming shortened V by 6 bases and J by 2 bases, and 13 bases separated the two germline ends. The CDR3 has 15 residues. CDR3 protein: CASRGTRYNTGELFF. The DNA of the CDR3 is TGTGCCAGCAGGGGCACTAGGTATAACACCGGGGAGCTGTTTTTT.

This chain links TRBV28 with TRBJ1-2, with 11 bases matching TRBD1. The CDR3 covers 14 residues. The junction had 7 bases not matched to a gene; V was cut back by 6 bases and J by 7 bases. Per the germline V gene, CDR1 is MDHEN and CDR2 is SYDVKM. The CDR3, as DNA: TGTGCCAGCAGATCGGGACAGGGGGTCTCTGGCTACACCTTC. This gives the protein CASRSGQGVSGYTF.

This clone was found once. CDR3 in DNA: TGTGCCAGCTCACCACGGGACAGCACTGAAGCTTTCTTT. Translated: CASSPRDSTEAFF. The V gene is TRBV18, the J gene TRBJ1-1; 7 nucleotides match TRBD1. There are 13 residues in the CDR3. The V and J ends lost 1 base and 4 bases, in that order; junction bases with no gene match: 0. Germline values: CDR1 KGHSH, CDR2 LQKENI.

The chain uses TRBV2 and TRBJ1-1; 11 nucleotides match TRBD1. Germline-derived CDR1 and CDR2 are SNHLY and FYNNEI. V shed 5 bases and J 5 bases; nucleotides not matched to a gene: 4. The CDR3 is 14 amino acids. The CDR3 DNA follows: TGTGCCAGCAGTCGGACAGGGGGCCGTACTGAAGCTTTCTTT. Translating it yields CASSRTGGRTEAFF.

V gene TRBV11-2 combines with J gene TRBJ2-7, with 8 bases matching TRBD2. Trimming cost V 1 base and J 3 bases; bases outside gene matches: 2. The CDR3 has 14 amino acids. CDR1 is SGHAT and CDR2 is FQNNGV in the germline V gene. CDR3 in amino acids: CASSLVAGNYEQYF. The CDR3 nucleotides read TGTGCCAGCAGCTTAGTAGCGGGGAACTACGAGCAGTACTTC.

This sequence joins TRBV4-2 and TRBJ2-2; the match to TRBD2 covers 14 bases. Germline V gene data show CDR1 as LGHNA and CDR2 as YNFKEQ. The CDR3 length is 16 residues. V lost 4 bases and J lost 6; bases outside the gene matches: 4. This CDR3 reads CASSLPGLAGAGELFF. The CDR3 DNA is TGTGCCAGCAGCCTACCGGGACTAGCGGGGGCCGGGGAGCTGTTTTTT.

The J gene is TRBJ2-3, the V gene TRBV7-7; TRBD1 matches at 9 bases. V trimming: 5 bases; J trimming: 4 bases; junction bases outside the gene matches: 13. Germline CDR1 is SSHAT and CDR2 is FNYEAQ (reference sequence). CDR3 length equals 17 residues. CDR3 nucleotide sequence: TGTGCCAGCAGCGTAAAGCCGCCGGGACAGGGTGCAGATACGCAGTATTTT. It specifies CASSVKPPGQGADTQYF.

The chain has TRBV24-1 and TRBJ1-2; TRBD1 matches 9 bases. CDR3 length: 14 residues. The V segment lost 4 bases and the J segment 8 bases; nucleotides outside the gene matches: 7. Per the germline V gene, CDR1 is KGHDR and CDR2 is SFDVKD. CDR3 DNA sequence: TGTGCCACCAGTGAGACCCGGGACAGGGAGGGCTACACCTTC. This sequence encodes CATSETRDREGYTF.

This chain joins TRBV2 and TRBJ2-7; the match to TRBD2 covers 8 bases. CDR3 length: 12 amino acids. V lost 6 bases, J lost 10 bases, and 8 bases stayed unmatched. Germline V CDR1 and CDR2: SNHLY, FYNNEI. The CDR3: CASSPWAGGQYF. CDR3 DNA: TGTGCCAGCAGCCCATGGGCGGGGGGTCAGTACTTC.

The chain couples TRBV6-2 or TRBV6-3 to TRBJ2-3; perhaps TRBD1 as D (5 bases). Germline CDR1 and CDR2: MNHEY and SVGEGT. The length of the CDR3 is 14 residues. V was trimmed by 1 base and J by 5 bases, leaving 10 bases between them. CDR3 region: CASSYWQGKDTQYF. CDR3 nucleotides: TGTGCCAGCAGTTACTGGCAGGGTAAAGATACGCAGTATTTT.

The chain carries TRBV7-9 and TRBJ1-2; TRBD1 matches at 7 bases. The germline V gene encodes CDR1 SEHNR and CDR2 FQNEAQ (reference sequence). Trimming at V came to 5 bases and at J to 4 bases, leaving 10 bases not matched to a gene. The CDR3 consists of 15 residues. The CDR3 coding sequence is TGTGCCAGCAGCACCGGGACAGAGGACTTCTATGGCTACACCTTC. It translates to CASSTGTEDFYGYTF.

This sequence joins TRBV10-3 and TRBJ1-5; tentative D call: TRBD1 (6 bases). Looked up from germline, CDR1 is ENHRY and CDR2 is SYGVKD. This CDR3 has 15 residues. Trimming cost V 0 bases and J 6 bases, with 12 bases left between them. The CDR3: CAISESGTSGQPQHF. The CDR3 region has the DNA TGTGCCATCAGTGAGTCGGGGACATCGGGTCAGCCCCAGCATTTT.

The CDR3 here is CASSTRQGRTEAFF. CDR3 DNA sequence: TGTGCCAGTAGTACAAGACAGGGCAGGACTGAAGCTTTCTTT. The chain links TRBV19 to TRBJ1-1; TRBD1 agrees at 7 bases. In germline, CDR1 is LNHDA, CDR2 SQIVND (reference sequence). J gave up 5 bases and V 4 bases, and 7 bases lay outside the gene matches. The CDR3 is 14 residues long.

V usage is TRBV2 and J usage is TRBJ1-4; 7 bases are a match to TRBD1. The CDR3 has 16 residues. V lost 6 bases, J lost 0 bases, and 7 bases stayed unmatched. The germline V gene encodes CDR1 SNHLY and CDR2 FYNNEI. Here the CDR3 DNA reads TGTGCCAGCAGACCCGGGACAGCACCAACTAATGAAAAACTGTTTTTT. Translating gives CASRPGTAPTNEKLFF.

V gene TRBV19 combines with J gene TRBJ1-4; tentatively, D is TRBD1 (5 bases). Trimming shortened V by 9 bases and J by 3 bases, and 20 bases separated the two germline ends. Germline CDR1 reads LNHDA; CDR2 reads SQIVND (reference sequence). This CDR3 has 16 amino acids. The CDR3: CASSDQGAGPNEKLFF. The CDR3 DNA reads as TGTGCCAGCTCCGACCAGGGAGCGGGGCCTAATGAAAAACTGTTTTTT.

V is TRBV3-1 (or the pseudogene TRBV3-2) and J is TRBJ1-2; D is unclear. V lost 3 bases, J lost 3 bases, and 8 bases lay in between. CDR1 is LGHDT and CDR2 is YNNKEL in the germline V gene (reference sequence). The CDR3 runs to 13 residues. CDR3 loop: CASSQRVDYGYTF. CDR3 nucleotide sequence: TGTGCCAGCAGCCAGAGGGTTGACTATGGCTACACCTTC.

The rearrangement links TRBV28 to TRBJ2-7; D is perhaps TRBD1 (6 bases). The V end was cut by 0 bases, the J end by 0 bases, with 9 bases between. There are 15 residues in the CDR3. Germline CDR1 MDHEN, CDR2 SYDVKM. The CDR3 nucleotides are TGTGCCAGCAGTTTATGGGCGGACAGCTCCTACGAGCAGTACTTC. Its translation: CASSLWADSSYEQYF.

V and J are TRBV30 and TRBJ2-5, with a tentative D call TRBD1 (6 bases). Trimming stripped 1 base from V and 3 bases from J, with 15 bases between. Looked up from germline, CDR1 is GTSNPN and CDR2 is SVGIG (reference sequence). The CDR3 runs to 15 residues. The CDR3 DNA reads as TGTGCCTGGAGTGACACGACAGGCCGAAAAGAGACCCAGTACTTC. Translated: CAWSDTTGRKETQYF.

The chain has TRBV18 and TRBJ2-7, with 11 positions matching TRBD1. Unmatched junction bases numbered 3, after V lost 5 bases and J lost 6 bases. Germline assignment: CDR1 KGHSH and CDR2 LQKENI. The CDR3 is 13 residues long. The CDR3 is CASSGQGAREQYF. CDR3 sequence (DNA): TGTGCCAGCTCAGGACAGGGGGCTCGCGAGCAGTACTTC.

A few counts support this clone. The chain employs TRBV30 and TRBJ1-1, with D possibly TRBD1 on 5 matching bases. Trimming cost V 1 base and J 5 bases, with 11 bases left between them. The CDR3 is made up of 13 amino acids. CDR1 is GTSNPN, CDR2 SVGIG, per germline (reference sequence). The chain's CDR3 is CAWSEFGGTEAFF. CDR3 nucleotides: TGTGCCTGGAGTGAATTCGGGGGGACTGAAGCTTTCTTT.

The chain carries TRBV28 and TRBJ2-2, with 8 positions matching TRBD1. Germline V gives CDR1 MDHEN, CDR2 SYDVKM. V dropped 9 bases and J dropped 5; count of bases not matched to a gene: 8. The length of the CDR3 is 14 residues. The CDR3 DNA is TGTGCCAGTTCACAGGGGGGTGGAACCGGGGAGCTGTTTTTT. The encoded protein is CASSQGGGTGELFF.

The V gene is TRBV5-1, the J gene TRBJ1-1; 7 nucleotides line up with TRBD1. This CDR3 is 13 amino acids long. Germline CDR1 SGHRS, CDR2 YFSETQ. V trimming: 4 bases; J trimming: 3 bases; junction bases outside the gene matches: 3. The DNA for the CDR3 is TGCGCCAGCAGCCCGGGACAGTACACTGAAGCTTTCTTT. Its protein product is CASSPGQYTEAFF.

The chain couples TRBV12-2 to TRBJ2-7; the listed D gene, TRBD1, was not tested against the DNA. TRBV12-2 constitutes a pseudogene. This CDR3 region has 16 residues. CDR3 nucleotide sequence: TGTGCAAGTCGCTTTACAGGGGGACAAAAGGGCTACGAGCAGTACTTC. This translates into CASRFTGGQKGYEQYF.

This sequence joins TRBV5-1 and TRBJ2-7; 10 bases fit TRBD1. J lost 1 base, V lost 5 bases, and 6 bases had no gene match. Germline CDR1 is SGHRS and CDR2 is YFSETQ. CDR3 length: 15 residues. This CDR3 reads CASRPGTGVSYEQYF. CDR3 nucleotides: TGCGCCAGCAGGCCCGGGACAGGGGTTTCCTACGAGCAGTACTTC.